This TCR beta chain derives from a study of T cell responses to AZD1222 COVID-19 vaccine. The method was immunoSEQ multiplex PCR; TCRdb's version includes in-frame clones alone and lacks a portion of them. Here the sample spans more than 90,000 clones, roughly 84% being singletons. This clone was counted between two and nine times. This CDR3 has 14 amino acids. Germline CDR1 and CDR2: MDHEN and SYDVKM. Trimming removed 6 bases at V and 3 bases at J, with 12 bases between. The starting material was peripheral blood, obtained on day 0 of AZD1222 vaccination. The source is an adult in good health. The chain links TRBV28 to TRBJ1-5; D is perhaps TRBD1 (6 bases). CDR3 residues: CASSPGQSNQPQHF. CDR3 sequence (DNA): TGTGCCAGCAGCCCAGGACAGTCCAATCAGCCCCAGCATTTT.